This T cell receptor (beta chain) originates from a study of blood T cell repertoires in COVID-19. About the research overall: Sites in the United States, Italy and Spain provided acute and convalescent COVID-19 samples. Sources were T cells, B-cell-depleted T cells, or PBMCs; the material itself was cDNA or gDNA.

As originally analysed: Estimates of nucleated cell counts were drawn from the amplification of reference gene primers. Clones were sequenced by immunoSEQ multiplex PCR, and TCRdb holds only the in-frame ones, with some missing. V, J and clone size are those of that table, while D and trimming were read from the DNA. This table holds some 140,000 clones, around 80% found once. Germline CDR1 reads SGHRS; CDR2 reads YFSETQ. The CDR3 has 15 residues. Trimming removed 4 bases from V and 7 bases from J; junction bases left unmatched: 12. The TCR comes from a human donor in a cohort sampled during active COVID-19. The chain carries TRBV5-1 and TRBJ1-1, with 8 positions matching TRBD1. Sequencing was done on a sample of peripheral blood. CDR3 DNA: TGCGCCAGCAGCCCTACAGGGGGAGGGGGTCTTGAAGCTTTCTTT. Amino acids: CASSPTGGGGLEAFF.